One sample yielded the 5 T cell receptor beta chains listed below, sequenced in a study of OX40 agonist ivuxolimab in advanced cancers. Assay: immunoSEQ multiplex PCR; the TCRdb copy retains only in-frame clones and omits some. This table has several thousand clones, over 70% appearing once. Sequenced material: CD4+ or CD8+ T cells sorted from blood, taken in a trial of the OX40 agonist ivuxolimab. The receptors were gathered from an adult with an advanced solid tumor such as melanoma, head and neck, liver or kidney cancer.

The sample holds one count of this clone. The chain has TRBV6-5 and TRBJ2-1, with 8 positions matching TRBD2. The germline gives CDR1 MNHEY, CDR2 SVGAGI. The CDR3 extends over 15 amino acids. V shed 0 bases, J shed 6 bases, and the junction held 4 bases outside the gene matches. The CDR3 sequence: CASSYSGLAVNEQFF. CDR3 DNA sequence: TGTGCCAGCAGTTACTCAGGACTAGCAGTCAATGAGCAGTTCTTC.

CDR3 amino acids: CSVQPGVETYNEQFF. Here the CDR3 DNA reads TGCAGCGTCCAACCAGGGGTAGAAACCTACAATGAGCAGTTCTTC. The chain recombines TRBV29-1 with TRBJ2-1, with TRBD1 as a possible D gene (6 bases). This CDR3 has 15 amino acids. Germline V lookup: CDR1 SQVTM, CDR2 ANQGSEA. V lost 6 bases and J 2 bases, leaving 17 bases between the germline ends.

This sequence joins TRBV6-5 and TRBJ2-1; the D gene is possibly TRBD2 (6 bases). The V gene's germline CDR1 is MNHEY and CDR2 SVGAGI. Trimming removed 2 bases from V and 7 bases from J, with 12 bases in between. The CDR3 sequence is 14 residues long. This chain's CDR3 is CASSYAGTGNEQFF. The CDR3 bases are TGTGCCAGCAGTTACGCGGGGACCGGGAATGAGCAGTTCTTC.

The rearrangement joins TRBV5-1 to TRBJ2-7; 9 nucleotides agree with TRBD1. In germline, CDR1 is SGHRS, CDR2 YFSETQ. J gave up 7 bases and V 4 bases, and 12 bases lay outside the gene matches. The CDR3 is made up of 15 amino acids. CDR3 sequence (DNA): TGCGCCAGCAGCCTAGTCCCGGGACAGGGACGGGAGCAGTACTTC. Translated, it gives CASSLVPGQGREQYF.

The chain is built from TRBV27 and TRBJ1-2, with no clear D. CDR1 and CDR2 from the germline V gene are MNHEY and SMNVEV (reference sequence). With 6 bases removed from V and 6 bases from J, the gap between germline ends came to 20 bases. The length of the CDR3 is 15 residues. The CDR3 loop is CASSLLGGLGNGYTF. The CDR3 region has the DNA TGTGCCAGCAGCTTACTTGGTGGGCTCGGGAATGGCTACACCTTC.